These T cell receptor beta chains were read from a single sample in a study of blood T cell repertoires in COVID-19. Clones were sequenced by immunoSEQ multiplex PCR, and TCRdb holds only the in-frame ones, with some missing. The sample lists 88,000 or so clones, 85% seen once, with roughly 4% in the top ten. The sequencing sample was made of peripheral blood. These receptors were obtained from a man aged 55 to 70 with acute or convalescent COVID-19. Each CDR3 is given with its conserved first and last residue. The D gene is left open where the match is weak. Clone size is given for some rows only: seen once, a few or many times, or a class if the clone is expanded.

j_call,v_call,d_call,clone_size,cdr3_nt,cdr3_aa
TRBJ2-1,TRBV29-1,TRBD1,.,TGCAGCGCCCCCGGGACAGGGCCCTACAATGAGCAGTTCTTC,CSAPGTGPYNEQFF
TRBJ2-3,TRBV24-1,.,.,TGTGCCACCAGTGACACCGGGACACCCACAGATACGCAGTATTTT,CATSDTGTPTDTQYF
TRBJ1-1,TRBV10-3,.,.,TGTGCCATCAGTGATCCCAGGGCTGACACTGAAGCTTTCTTT,CAISDPRADTEAFF
TRBJ1-2,TRBV7-9,.,.,TGTGCCAGCAGCTTAGCGGTGGCAGGGGATGGCTACACCTTC,CASSLAVAGDGYTF
TRBJ1-1,TRBV10-2,TRBD1,.,TGCGCCAACATGGACAGGTACTTCGGGAACACTGAAGCTTTCTTT,CANMDRYFGNTEAFF
TRBJ2-7,TRBV5-1,TRBD2,.,TGCGCCAGCAGCTTGGGCAGCGGGACCGACGAGCAGTACTTC,CASSLGSGTDEQYF
TRBJ1-4,TRBV29-1,.,.,TGCAGCGTCGGACATGCAACTAATGAAAAACTGTTTTTT,CSVGHATNEKLFF
TRBJ1-1,TRBV6-5,.,.,TGTGCCAGCAGAAACCGGGACAAATACACTGAAGCTTTCTTT,CASRNRDKYTEAFF
TRBJ2-5,TRBV3-1/TRBV3-2,TRBD1,.,TGTGCCAGCAGCCCCCGACAGGGGGCGGGTGTGGAGACCCAGTACTTC,CASSPRQGAGVETQYF
TRBJ2-7,TRBV5-1,TRBD2,.,TGCGCCAGCAGCTTGGCCCCTCTAGCGGTCGCATCCTACGAGCAGTACTTC,CASSLAPLAVASYEQYF
TRBJ2-2,TRBV4-1,.,.,TGCGCCAGCAGCCAAGGGCTAATCCCCAGGGGCACCGGGGAGCTGTTTTTT,CASSQGLIPRGTGELFF
TRBJ2-3,TRBV5-1,.,.,TGCGCCAGCAGCTTGGCCGGGGATCGCGGCACAGATACGCAGTATTTT,CASSLAGDRGTDTQYF
TRBJ2-2,TRBV7-2,.,.,TGTGCCAGCAGCTTCCTCGGGGAGCTGTTTTTT,CASSFLGELFF
TRBJ2-7,TRBV30,.,.,TGTGCCTGGAGTGTAGAACTCTACGAGCAGTACTTC,CAWSVELYEQYF
TRBJ2-3,TRBV30,.,.,TGTGCCTGGAAATGGCGGGGCACAGATACGCAGTATTTT,CAWKWRGTDTQYF
TRBJ1-1,TRBV5-1,.,few,TGCGCCAGCAGCTCACAGGGCGGAGGCACTGAAGCTTTCTTT,CASSSQGGGTEAFF
TRBJ1-5,TRBV7-9,TRBD1,.,TGTGCCAGCAGCTCCACCGGGACAGGAGGCAATCAGCCCCAGCATTTT,CASSSTGTGGNQPQHF
TRBJ1-1,TRBV9,TRBD1,.,TGTGCCAGCAGCGTTACAGGGGCCACTGAAGCTTTCTTT,CASSVTGATEAFF
TRBJ1-1,TRBV9,.,.,TGTGCCAGCAGCGTAGCTGTTGGACAAGTCGCTTTCTTT,CASSVAVGQVAFF
TRBJ2-1,TRBV24-1,TRBD2,.,TGTGCCACCAGCCCTAGCGGGAGCCGCAATGAGCAGTTCTTC,CATSPSGSRNEQFF
TRBJ2-7,TRBV25-1,TRBD2,.,TGTGCCAGCAGTGAAAGCGGGAGGGCCACCTACGAGCAGTACTTC,CASSESGRATYEQYF
TRBJ1-1,TRBV27,.,.,TGTGCCAGCAGATTAACAGGGTACACTGAAGCTTTCTTT,CASRLTGYTEAFF
TRBJ1-1,TRBV7-3,.,.,TGTGCCAGCAGCTTAATGGGGGGGTCGAACACTGAAGCTTTCTTT,CASSLMGGSNTEAFF
TRBJ2-3,TRBV4-3,.,.,TGCGCCAGCAGCCAAGGGACAACTAGCACAGATACGCAGTATTTT,CASSQGTTSTDTQYF
TRBJ2-3,TRBV30,TRBD1,.,TGTGCCTGGAGTAGGGACAGGGGAACAGATACGCAGTATTTT,CAWSRDRGTDTQYF
TRBJ2-7,TRBV5-1,TRBD1,.,TGCGCCAGCAGTTTGGGGACAGGGGGGAGAGAGCAGTACTTC,CASSLGTGGREQYF
TRBJ2-3,TRBV2,TRBD2,.,TGTGCCAGCAGTGACTTACTAGCGGGAGTTAGCACAGATACGCAGTATTTT,CASSDLLAGVSTDTQYF
TRBJ2-2,TRBV11-3,TRBD2,.,TGTGCCAGCAGCTTAGCACTAGCGGGAGGGGCCGGGGAGCTGTTTTTT,CASSLALAGGAGELFF
TRBJ1-1,TRBV29-1,TRBD1,few,TGCAGCGTTGGAAGACAGGGGAACACTGAAGCTTTCTTT,CSVGRQGNTEAFF
TRBJ2-1,TRBV21-1,.,.,TGTGCCAGCACTTGCGGGACGGTGGGTAATGAGCAGTTCTTC,CASTCGTVGNEQFF
TRBJ1-6,TRBV2,.,.,TGTGCCAGCAGTGTTTATAGCTCCTATAATTCACCCCTCCACTTT,CASSVYSSYNSPLHF
TRBJ1-1,TRBV6-2/TRBV6-3,.,.,TGTGCCAGCAGTTATGAGTCGGGAAAAAGGCCCAACACTGAAGCTTTCTTT,CASSYESGKRPNTEAFF
TRBJ2-7,TRBV7-8,.,.,TGTGCCAGCAGCTCCGGGTTCGGAGACGAGCAGTACTTC,CASSSGFGDEQYF
TRBJ2-7,TRBV18,.,.,TGTGCCAGCTCACCAGTCGGGTTTTACGAGCAGTACTTC,CASSPVGFYEQYF
TRBJ2-3,TRBV19,.,.,TGTGCCAGTAGGAACCGGGGGGCCCACACAGATACGCAGTATTTT,CASRNRGAHTDTQYF
TRBJ2-5,TRBV14,.,.,TGTGCCAGCAGCCAAGATCCGCGGGAGACCCAGTACTTC,CASSQDPRETQYF
TRBJ1-4,TRBV5-1,.,.,TGCGCCAGCAGCTTGGCCCGGCAGGGTAATGAAAAACTGTTTTTT,CASSLARQGNEKLFF
TRBJ1-1,TRBV9,TRBD1,.,TGTGCCAGCAGAGGTGGGACAGGGGGCAACACTGAAGCTTTCTTT,CASRGGTGGNTEAFF
TRBJ1-5,TRBV5-5,.,.,TGTGCCAGCGACTACGCTTTGGGCAATCAGCCCCAGCATTTT,CASDYALGNQPQHF
TRBJ2-2,TRBV11-2,TRBD1,.,TGTGCCAGCAGCTCGCAGGGGGCCGGGGAGCTGTTTTTT,CASSSQGAGELFF
TRBJ2-3,TRBV10-3,.,.,TGTGCCATCAGTGAGTCACGACAGCAAAGCACAGATACGCAGTATTTT,CAISESRQQSTDTQYF
TRBJ2-3,TRBV10-3,TRBD2,.,TGTGCCATCACCCGGTCGGGAGGGAGCACAGATACGCAGTATTTT,CAITRSGGSTDTQYF
TRBJ1-2,TRBV28,.,few,TGTGCCAGCAGTTCCGGGTCTGGAGGCTACACCTTC,CASSSGSGGYTF
TRBJ2-1,TRBV11-2,TRBD2,.,TGTGCCAGCAGCTTAGGGGTCGGGACTAGCGGGAGTTATAATGAGCAGTTCTTC,CASSLGVGTSGSYNEQFF
TRBJ2-2,TRBV3-1/TRBV3-2,TRBD1,.,TGTGCCAGCTACCAGACGGGACAGGGGGTAAGGGGGGAGCTGTTTTTT,CASYQTGQGVRGELFF
TRBJ2-5,TRBV11-1,TRBD1,once,TGTGCCAGCAGCGGGACAGGGGTTGAGACCCAGTACTTC,CASSGTGVETQYF
TRBJ1-4,TRBV5-1,TRBD1,.,TGCGCCAGCAGCAGGGACAGGGGATTTGAAAAACTGTTTTTT,CASSRDRGFEKLFF
TRBJ2-3,TRBV3-1/TRBV3-2,TRBD2,.,TGTGCCAGCAGCCAGGGGGGAGGGCCCCCTGATACGCAGTATTTT,CASSQGGGPPDTQYF
TRBJ1-4,TRBV10-2,.,.,TGCGCCAGCAGTGAAGTGTTCCGGGGGGGTAATGAAAAACTGTTTTTT,CASSEVFRGGNEKLFF
TRBJ1-6,TRBV7-2,TRBD1,.,TGTGCCAGCAGACCCCCGGTGGGACAGGGGGTCATACCCCTCCACTTT,CASRPPVGQGVIPLHF
TRBJ2-2,TRBV30,TRBD1,.,TGTGCCTGGAGGCGGGACAGGGGAACCGGGGAGCTGTTTTTT,CAWRRDRGTGELFF
TRBJ2-1,TRBV4-2,TRBD2,.,TGTGCCAGCAGCCAAGGTGGGGTTGGCGGGAGGGGTGAGCAGTTCTTC,CASSQGGVGGRGEQFF
TRBJ2-1,TRBV6-5,TRBD2,.,TGTGCCAGCAGTTACTCCGGCGGGGGGGGATACAATGAGCAGTTCTTC,CASSYSGGGGYNEQFF